This T cell receptor beta chain is drawn from a study of early stage breast cancer tumors. Regarding the study as a whole: Blood repertoires resembled normal breast more than tumor.

The CDR3 covers 16 residues. Germline V gene sequence: CDR1 MDHEN, CDR2 SYDVKM. The V end was cut by 2 bases, the J end by 3 bases, with 13 bases between. This clone occurred once. The antigen is not known. Clones were read by immunoSEQ multiplex PCR, and TCRdb kept only the in-frame ones, dropping some. The sample lists 65,000 to 75,000 clones, 65% to 85% seen once, with approximately 4.5% in the top ten. This clonotype was obtained from a person aged 35-49 years with breast cancer. Sequencing was carried out using blood. This chain links TRBV28 with TRBJ1-4, with D possibly matching TRBD1 (5 bases). In nucleotides, the CDR3 is TGTGCCAGCAGTTTAGCAGGGATCAGGGCTAATGAAAAACTGTTTTTT. Its translation: CASSLAGIRANEKLFF.